A selection of T cell receptor beta chains follows, all from one sample in a study of blood T cells in healthy people across ages. TCRdb analysed the 5' RACE reads with MiXCR anew, one entry per CDR3 protein. The sample includes approximately 730,000 distinct CDR3 sequences, 35% to 45% of them seen just once. Sample: blood. The receptors here all came from a woman aged 55-70 years in good health. Both conserved end residues are trimmed from each CDR3.

TRBJ2-7,TRBV24-1,ATSAPKTVGEQY
TRBJ2-5,TRBV6-2/TRBV6-3,ASSPVLLAGNNEQY
TRBJ1-2,TRBV18,ASSPGDGYT
TRBJ2-7,TRBV9,ASSRGRGLSEQY
TRBJ2-7,TRBV6-2/TRBV6-3,ASSPPVGTGIGLREQY
TRBJ2-7,TRBV20-1,SARRMGPSTYEQY
TRBJ2-1,TRBV6-5,ASMRSSGIYNEQF
TRBJ2-5,TRBV7-2,ASSLAAAAETQY
TRBJ1-1,TRBV2,AGALGTEAF
TRBJ2-7,TRBV28,ASISQGGFHEQY
TRBJ2-5,TRBV6-2/TRBV6-3,ASNHGLVREQY
TRBJ2-1,TRBV11-3,ASSSSSGRSNNEQF
TRBJ2-7,TRBV25-1,ASSELGGGSYEQY
TRBJ2-6,TRBV6-5,ASSYQIAGGPFGANVLT
TRBJ2-1,TRBV7-3,ASSSSRGGSGNEQF
TRBJ1-2,TRBV6-6,ASSYSVQGHGYT
TRBJ1-6,TRBV20-1,SARVLRGGMDSPLH
TRBJ1-5,TRBV20-1,SAGGQGNQPQH
TRBJ2-5,TRBV6-1,ASSERRSFRGDQETQY
TRBJ2-1,TRBV14,ASSQDQASTPYNEQF
TRBJ2-7,TRBV10-3,AISALKGYEQY
TRBJ1-2,TRBV7-8,ASSLLPGDYYGYT
TRBJ2-1,TRBV4-1,ASSQDKGNGRFEQF
TRBJ2-1,TRBV21-1,ASSKSFSKPGTGPYNEQF
TRBJ2-7,TRBV28,ASSFDLYEQY
TRBJ1-1,TRBV5-1,ASSFDREEAF
TRBJ2-7,TRBV5-1,ASQGTGTYEQY
TRBJ2-3,TRBV19,ASRSDLAADTQY
TRBJ1-1,TRBV4-2,ASSQGGGRDRVIPEAF
TRBJ2-7,TRBV12-3/TRBV12-4,ASSPTAGGTYEQY
TRBJ2-2,TRBV7-2,ASSLFGGQGSGELF
TRBJ1-2,TRBV18,ASSPPEGGYT
TRBJ2-1,TRBV11-3,ASSLTGTSGSNEQF
TRBJ2-4,TRBV4-2,ASSQYWVADKNIQY
TRBJ2-3,TRBV5-6,ASSLAWKDTQY
TRBJ2-5,TRBV10-3,AISETGTFDQETQY
TRBJ2-5,TRBV5-1,ASSCGQGQETQY
TRBJ2-3,TRBV5-1,ASSEPGQGSDTQY
TRBJ2-3,TRBV11-1,ASSLTGGFWDTQY
TRBJ1-2,TRBV4-1,AGSQELGLYGYT